This is a list of T cell receptor beta chains from one sample in a study of T cell changes during pregnancy in multiple sclerosis. Assay used: immunoSEQ multiplex PCR; TCRdb lists only in-frame clones, some missing. The data hold around 110,000 clones, with about 90% observed a single time. The sequencing here drew on peripheral blood, taken before pregnancy. The origin of the receptors is a female donor with multiple sclerosis, enrolled in a pregnancy study. Each CDR3 is given with its conserved first and last residue. A D gene is named only where the DNA matches it firmly. The size field is filled for only some rows; it gives once, few, many or a size class.

clone size	V gene	J gene	D gene	CDR3 DNA	CDR3 protein
-	TRBV27	TRBJ2-7	TRBD2	TGTGCCAGCAGTTTCTATAGCGGGGGTCTTTCCTACGAGCAGTACTTC	CASSFYSGGLSYEQYF
once	TRBV19	TRBJ2-1	TRBD2	TGTGCCAGTAGTATTCAGGGACTAGCGGGACCAACCCTATTCTTC	CASSIQGLAGPTLFF
-	TRBV4-1	TRBJ1-2	-	TGCGCCAGCAGCCAACGACAGGTTAACTATGGCTACACCTTC	CASSQRQVNYGYTF
-	TRBV6-1	TRBJ2-1	TRBD1	TGTGCCAGCAGTACCCGGACAGGTAGCAATGAGCAGTTCTTC	CASSTRTGSNEQFF
-	TRBV5-6	TRBJ1-2	-	TGTGCCAGCAGCTTGGCTTTATTAGGGGTGGATGGCTACACCTTC	CASSLALLGVDGYTF
-	TRBV5-1	TRBJ1-2	TRBD1	TGCGCCAGCAGCTTGGTTTCCGGGACAGGGGGCAGGGATGGCTACACCTTC	CASSLVSGTGGRDGYTF
-	TRBV13	TRBJ1-2	-	TGTGCCAGCAGCCCCGGGGGTGCTGGCTACACCTTC	CASSPGGAGYTF
-	TRBV2	TRBJ2-7	-	TGTGCCAGCGGGAGAACGAGAGCCTACGAGCAGTACTTC	CASGRTRAYEQYF
once	TRBV27	TRBJ1-1	-	TGTGCCAGCAGTTTACAGGGTAAAGTTGAAGCTTTCTTT	CASSLQGKVEAFF
-	TRBV19	TRBJ1-2	-	TGTGCCAGTAGTATAGATCTCCAGCGTGGAGGGGCCTATGGCTACACCTTC	CASSIDLQRGGAYGYTF
-	TRBV9	TRBJ1-6	-	TGTGCCAGCAGCCCAGGGTACACTTCACCCCTCCACTTT	CASSPGYTSPLHF
-	TRBV4-1	TRBJ1-3	-	TGCGCCAGCAGCCAAGGGACAGCCGTGGGAAACACCATATATTTT	CASSQGTAVGNTIYF
once	TRBV9	TRBJ2-2	TRBD2	TGTGCCAGCAGCGTAGTTTCCGGACTAGCGGGAACCGGGGAGCTGTTTTTT	CASSVVSGLAGTGELFF
-	TRBV18	TRBJ2-2	TRBD2	TGTGCCAGCTCACCGCGCACTAGCGGACTCACCGGGGAGCTGTTTTTT	CASSPRTSGLTGELFF
-	TRBV11-3	TRBJ1-2	-	TGTGCCAGCAGCTCAGCCGGGTGGGGCACAGCTAACTATGGCTACACCTTC	CASSSAGWGTANYGYTF
-	TRBV4-1	TRBJ2-7	TRBD2	TGCGCCAGCAGCCAAGACGATAGTCTAGCGGGATACGAGCAGTACTTC	CASSQDDSLAGYEQYF
-	TRBV4-3	TRBJ1-2	TRBD1	TGCGCCAGCAGCCAAGATATGGACAGGCGGGGTGGCTACACCTTC	CASSQDMDRRGGYTF
-	TRBV5-1	TRBJ2-5	-	TGCGCCAGCAGCTCGGTTGACGGTTTCGGCCGGAGCCAAGAGACCCAGTACTTC	CASSSVDGFGRSQETQYF
-	TRBV7-9	TRBJ2-1	-	TGTGCCAGCAGCTTATTGGCTAGCTCCTACAATGAGCAGTTCTTC	CASSLLASSYNEQFF
-	TRBV6-5	TRBJ2-1	-	TGTGCCAGCAGTTACTCGAGGGCTTGGATTGATGAGCAGTTCTTC	CASSYSRAWIDEQFF
-	TRBV10-3	TRBJ2-3	-	TGTGCCATCAGTGGAACAGGGGAGGCGACAGATACGCAGTATTTT	CAISGTGEATDTQYF
-	TRBV15	TRBJ1-6	-	TGTGCCACCAGCAGAGATCCAACAGTACCCCCACCCCTCCACTTT	CATSRDPTVPPPLHF
once	TRBV19	TRBJ1-1	-	TGTGCCAGCAACCCCAGGGGTGGATCATTACGGACTGAAGCTTTCTTT	CASNPRGGSLRTEAFF
-	TRBV5-1	TRBJ1-2	TRBD1	TGCGCCAGCAGCTTACTAGGACAGGGGAATGGCTACACCTTC	CASSLLGQGNGYTF
-	TRBV18	TRBJ1-2	-	TGTGCCAGCTCACCTCTTACAGGAGCTAACTATGGCTACACCTTC	CASSPLTGANYGYTF